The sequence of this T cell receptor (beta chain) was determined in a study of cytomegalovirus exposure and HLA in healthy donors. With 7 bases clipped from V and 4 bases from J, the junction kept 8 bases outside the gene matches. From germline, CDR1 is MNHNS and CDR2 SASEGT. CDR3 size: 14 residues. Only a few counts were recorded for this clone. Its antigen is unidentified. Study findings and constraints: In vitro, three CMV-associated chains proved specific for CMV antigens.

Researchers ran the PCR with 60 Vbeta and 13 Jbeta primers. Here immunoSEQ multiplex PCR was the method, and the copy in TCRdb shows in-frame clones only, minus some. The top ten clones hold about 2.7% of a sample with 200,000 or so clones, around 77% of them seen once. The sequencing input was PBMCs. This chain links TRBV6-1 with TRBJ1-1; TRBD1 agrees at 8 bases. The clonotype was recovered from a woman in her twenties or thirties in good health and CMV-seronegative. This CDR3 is CASTMTGEGTEAFF. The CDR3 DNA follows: TGTGCCAGCACCATGACAGGGGAAGGCACTGAAGCTTTCTTT.